The sequence of this T cell receptor beta chain was determined in a study of T-cell memory formation after mild COVID-19. The study, taken as a whole, reports: Clones from the second wave (peaking day 37) had unconfirmed SARS-CoV-2 specificity.

V was trimmed by 1 base and J by 10 bases, leaving 10 bases between them. This CDR3 has 12 residues. Germline V gene data show CDR1 as SGHVS and CDR2 as FNYEAQ. A word on this clonotype: Its antigen is not known.

In TCRdb, the 5' RACE reads were re-called with MiXCR into one record per CDR3 protein. This sample yields more than 250,000 distinct CDR3 sequences, of which under 20% are seen a single time; 23% belongs to the top ten. The sequenced sample was PBMCs or a T cell subset sorted from them (not recorded which). The sequence was obtained from a man younger than 35 who had mild COVID-19 (a few samples of this study predate the infection). Cell type and time point are not known. The chain carries TRBV7-6 and TRBJ1-1; a possible D gene is TRBD1 (6 bases). CDR3 DNA: TGTGCCAGCAGCTTAGTCGGACAGAGAGCTTTCTTT. Amino acids: CASSLVGQRAFF.